A single sample gave rise to the 20 T cell receptor beta chains below, sequenced in a study of T cell changes during pregnancy in multiple sclerosis. Profiling relied on immunoSEQ multiplex PCR, and the TCRdb table lists in-frame clones only, not all of them. Of around 57,000 clones listed, 90% are singletons. The sequences come from peripheral blood, collected in the third trimester of pregnancy. The receptors were sampled from a female donor in good health, enrolled as a control in a pregnancy study.

DNA of the CDR3: TGTGCCAGCAGGAACAGGGATCAGCCCCAGCATTTT. Its translation: CASRNRDQPQHF. The chain combines TRBV5-6 with TRBJ1-5, with a possible D match to TRBD1 (6 bases). V was clipped by 5 bases and J by 5 bases, with 8 bases between them. The V gene's germline CDR1 is SGHDT and CDR2 YYEEEE. The CDR3 is 12 amino acids.

The V gene is TRBV7-2, the J gene TRBJ1-2; tentatively, D is TRBD1 (5 bases). The ends were cut back, 0 bases at V and 7 bases at J, with 15 bases in the middle. Per germline, CDR1 SGHTA and CDR2 FQGNSA. This CDR3 spans 15 amino acids. CDR3 residues: CASSLASGGVRGYTF. The CDR3 DNA follows: TGTGCCAGCAGCTTAGCTTCAGGAGGGGTCCGTGGCTACACCTTC.

The genes are TRBV13 and TRBJ2-5; D gene uncertain. With the DNA end fitting TRBJ2-7 better, the J assignment may be wrong. Per germline, CDR1 PRHDT and CDR2 FYEKMQ (reference sequence). The CDR3 is made up of 13 amino acids. The CDR3 region has the DNA TGTGCCAGCAGCCCTGCGGCAGACTACGAGCAGTACTTC. It codes for CASSPAADYEQYF.

This chain uses TRBV15 with TRBJ2-1; D unclear. The CDR3 is made up of 14 amino acids. Germline values: CDR1 LNHNV, CDR2 YYDKDF (reference sequence). The germline V and J ends were trimmed by 0 bases and 8 bases, with 11 bases remaining between them. In DNA, the CDR3 is TGTGCCACCAGCAGAGATCGGGTTATCGATGAGCAGTTCTTC. The encoded protein is CATSRDRVIDEQFF.

The gene calls are TRBV30 and TRBJ1-2; D not resolved. Germline assignment: CDR1 GTSNPN and CDR2 SVGIG (reference sequence). V was pared by 2 bases and J by 0 bases, with 13 bases between. The CDR3 contains 15 residues. The CDR3 is CAWSPTGLANYGYTF. CDR3 DNA: TGTGCCTGGAGTCCCACCGGACTAGCTAACTATGGCTACACCTTC.

The rearrangement uses TRBV7-9 and TRBJ2-3; 10 bases agree with TRBD1. V shed 5 bases and J 2 bases; nucleotides not matched to a gene: 7. Per germline, CDR1 SEHNR and CDR2 FQNEAQ (reference sequence). This CDR3 has 16 residues. CDR3 in amino acids: CASSKTGGSDTDTQYF. Here the CDR3 DNA reads TGTGCCAGCAGCAAGACAGGGGGCTCGGACACAGATACGCAGTATTTT.

J is TRBJ1-3 and V is TRBV4-3, with D tentatively TRBD1 (5 bases). V was trimmed by 3 bases and J by 1 base, leaving 10 bases between them. The V gene's germline CDR1 is LGHNA and CDR2 YSLEER. The CDR3 spans 15 residues. For the CDR3, the DNA is TGCGCCAGCAGCCAGCAGGGAACATCTGGAAACACCATATATTTT. It is translated as CASSQQGTSGNTIYF.

The V and J genes are TRBV7-2 and TRBJ2-7, with 9 nucleotides matching TRBD1. CDR1 is SGHTA, CDR2 FQGNSA, per germline. Unmatched junction bases numbered 5, after V lost 5 bases and J lost 3 bases. This CDR3 spans 14 amino acids. The CDR3 DNA reads as TGTGCCAGCAGCCAGACGGGACAGGGCTACGAGCAGTACTTC. Translation gives CASSQTGQGYEQYF.

The V call is TRBV5-1, the J call TRBJ1-5; D ambiguous. The V gene's germline CDR1 is SGHRS and CDR2 YFSETQ. The CDR3 runs 16 residues. V was clipped by 0 bases and J by 1 base, with 11 bases between them. The CDR3 DNA sequence: TGCGCCAGCAGCTTGGAAGGAGGTAACAGCAATCAGCCCCAGCATTTT. Its translation: CASSLEGGNSNQPQHF. Filled out from reference TRBV5-1 and TRBJ1-5, the complete variable domain reads KAGVTQTPRYLIKTRGQQVTLSCSPISGHRSVSWYQQTPGQGLQFLFEYFSETQRNKGNFPGRFSGRQFSNSRSEMNVSTLELGDSALYLCASSLEGGNSNQPQHFGDGTRLSIL.

The chain links TRBV5-6 to TRBJ2-2, with a possible D match to TRBD1 (6 bases). Germline CDR1 reads SGHDT; CDR2 reads YYEEEE. Trimming shortened V by 4 bases and J by 7 bases, and 20 bases separated the two germline ends. The CDR3 length is 16 residues. CDR3 DNA sequence: TGTGCCAGCAGCGCACAGGGTGGGTTCCGAGGCGGGGAGCTGTTTTTT. This gives the protein CASSAQGGFRGGELFF.

The rearrangement joins TRBV15 to TRBJ1-3; D may be TRBD1 (5 bases). This CDR3 has 16 residues. The germline CDR1 and CDR2 sequences are LNHNV and YYDKDF (reference sequence). The ends were cut back, 1 base at V and 4 bases at J, with 14 bases in the middle. The CDR3: CATSRAGWLGGNTIYF. The CDR3 DNA reads as TGTGCCACCAGCAGAGCAGGGTGGTTAGGAGGAAACACCATATATTTT.

The chain joins TRBV10-2 to TRBJ2-5, with TRBD1 matching 9 bases. The CDR3 extends over 14 amino acids. The ends lost 6 bases at V and 5 bases at J; junction bases unmatched: 7. CDR1 is WSHSY and CDR2 is SAAADI in the germline V gene. The CDR3 bases are TGCGCCAGCAGGGGGGGACAGGGAGTCGAGACCCAGTACTTC. Translation: CASRGGQGVETQYF.

The rearrangement uses TRBV30 and TRBJ1-4; 7 bases agree with TRBD1. CDR1 and CDR2 from the germline V gene are GTSNPN and SVGIG (reference sequence). This CDR3 is 13 amino acids long. V lost 4 bases, J lost 7 bases, and 6 bases stayed unmatched. CDR3 DNA sequence: TGTGCCTGGACCATAGGGGGCCGTGAAAAACTGTTTTTT. This codes for CAWTIGGREKLFF.

The V gene is TRBV9, the J gene TRBJ2-5, with 8 positions matching TRBD2. V dropped 6 bases and J dropped 3; count of bases not matched to a gene: 10. CDR3 length: 15 amino acids. CDR1 and CDR2 (germline): SGDLS, YYNGEE. CDR3: CASNLYSGDKETQYF. The CDR3 region has the DNA TGTGCCAGCAACCTTTATAGCGGGGACAAAGAGACCCAGTACTTC.

The rearrangement uses TRBV5-1 and TRBJ2-1, with D possibly TRBD1 on 6 matching bases. This CDR3 is 16 amino acids long. CDR1 and CDR2 from the germline V gene are SGHRS and YFSETQ. V lost 1 base to trimming and J lost 4 bases, with 15 bases between them. The CDR3 nucleotides are TGCGCCAGCAGCTTGACCGACAGGCTCCTTTACAATGAGCAGTTCTTC. Amino acids: CASSLTDRLLYNEQFF.

This chain connects TRBV18 to TRBJ2-7; 9 bases agree with TRBD1. Germline V gene data show CDR1 as KGHSH and CDR2 as LQKENI. The CDR3 runs to 16 residues. Germline trimming cut 2 bases from V and 1 base from J; bases unmatched to any gene: 6. The CDR3 loop is CASSPSWTGASYEQYF. The CDR3 DNA reads TGTGCCAGCTCACCATCTTGGACAGGGGCATCCTACGAGCAGTACTTC.

The chain couples TRBV14 to TRBJ1-6; 7 nucleotides agree with TRBD1. V lost 5 bases, J lost 4 bases, and 2 bases stayed unmatched. Germline CDR1 is SGHDN and CDR2 is FVKESK. The length of the CDR3 is 14 residues. CDR3 sequence: CASSRGQYNSPLHF. Here the CDR3 DNA reads TGTGCCAGCAGCAGGGGACAGTATAATTCACCCCTCCACTTT.

The chain has TRBV29-1 and TRBJ2-2; TRBD2 matches at 13 bases. In germline, CDR1 is SQVTM, CDR2 ANQGSEA. The CDR3 consists of 15 residues. Germline trimming cut 5 bases from V and 5 bases from J; bases unmatched to any gene: 5. The CDR3 region is CSVPGLAGQTGELFF. The CDR3 DNA follows: TGCAGCGTTCCGGGACTAGCGGGGCAAACCGGGGAGCTGTTTTTT.

This sequence joins TRBV5-1 and TRBJ2-7; 8 bases line up with TRBD2. V lost 0 bases and J lost 0; bases outside the gene matches: 11. CDR1 and CDR2 (germline): SGHRS, YFSETQ. This CDR3 comprises 18 residues. The CDR3 sequence is CASSLGLSGAKSSYEQYF. The CDR3 DNA follows: TGCGCCAGCAGCTTGGGGCTTAGCGGGGCAAAAAGCTCCTACGAGCAGTACTTC.

This rearrangement joins TRBV19 to TRBJ2-1, with TRBD2 matching 9 bases. The CDR3 contains 17 residues. Losses at the gene ends were 1 base for V and 2 bases for J; bases not matched to a gene: 6. Germline V lookup: CDR1 LNHDA, CDR2 SQIVND (reference sequence). As DNA, the CDR3 is TGTGCCAGTAGTATAGTCAGGTCTAGCGGGACCTACAATGAGCAGTTCTTC. Its protein is CASSIVRSSGTYNEQFF.